Below are 30 T cell receptor beta chains sequenced from a single sample in a study of Graves' ophthalmopathy and Graves' hyperthyroidism. The authors amplified TCR beta CDR3 regions from RNA transcripts. Amplification began with first-round RT-PCR using HTBI primers, then second-round multiplex PCR was performed. TCRdb redid the calling of the multiplex PCR reads with MiXCR, one entry per CDR3 protein. This table holds over a million distinct CDR3 sequences, about 35% found once. Sequences were obtained from peripheral blood or thyroid tissue (not recorded which). All receptors come from an adult man with Graves' hyperthyroidism.

This clonotype has only a few counts. The CDR3 DNA reads TGCAGTGCTAGTCGGGGTGTGGGGGTCCCCTCTCTCTCTGGGGCCAACGTCCTGACTTTC. This translates into CSASRGVGVPSLSGANVLTF. V usage is TRBV20-1 and J usage is TRBJ2-6; D may correspond to TRBD1 or TRBD2 (5 bases each). With 3 bases removed from V and 0 bases from J, the gap between germline ends came to 24 bases. The CDR3 runs to 20 residues. CDR1 is DFQATT and CDR2 is SNEGSKA in the germline V gene (reference sequence).

This clonotype was observed many times. The V call is TRBV20-1, the J call TRBJ2-2; 10 positions match TRBD1. Germline-derived CDR1 and CDR2 are DFQATT and SNEGSKA (reference sequence). This CDR3 has 16 amino acids. The junction had 4 bases not matched to a gene; V was cut back by 1 base and J by 2 bases. CDR3 residues: CSARVDRGQNTGELFF. The CDR3 DNA sequence: TGCAGTGCTAGAGTAGACAGGGGGCAAAACACCGGGGAGCTGTTTTTT.

A few counts support this clonotype. The chain links TRBV19 to TRBJ1-6, with D maybe TRBD1 (6 bases). In germline, CDR1 is LNHDA, CDR2 SQIVND (reference sequence). This CDR3 has 19 amino acids. The germline V and J ends were trimmed by 4 bases and 7 bases, with 26 bases remaining between them. CDR3 sequence reads: CASSTIAPVWGARNSPLHF. As DNA, the CDR3 is TGTGCCAGTAGTACAATCGCGCCGGTGTGGGGGGCGAGGAATTCACCCCTCCACTTT.

This clonotype was detected ten times or more. The chain joins TRBV10-3 to TRBJ2-7; 9 bases are a match to TRBD2. CDR1 is ENHRY, CDR2 SYGVKD, per germline. The CDR3 consists of 16 residues. J lost 0 bases, V lost 4 bases, and 7 bases had no gene match. The CDR3 protein is CAISGATSGFSYEQYF. The CDR3 DNA reads as TGTGCCATCAGTGGAGCGACTAGCGGATTCTCCTACGAGCAGTACTTC.

This clonotype was counted a few times. The CDR3 DNA is TGTGCCAGCAGCTTGTTAGGTTATAGCAATCAGCCCCAGCATTTT. This encodes CASSLLGYSNQPQHF. The chain couples TRBV5-8 to TRBJ1-5; no definite D call. CDR3 size: 15 residues. V shed 1 base and J shed 0 bases, with 8 bases lying between them. The germline V gene has CDR1 SGHTS and CDR2 YDEGEE.

The chain combines TRBV6-5 with TRBJ2-5; maybe TRBD1 (5 bases). Between the trimmed V and J ends, which lost 6 bases and 3 bases, there was a span of 11 bases. Germline loops: CDR1 MNHEY, CDR2 SVGAGI. This CDR3 comprises 13 residues. CDR3 DNA sequence: TGTGCCAGCAGAGGACATGGTGAAGAGACCCAGTACTTC. As protein: CASRGHGEETQYF.

The table lists this clonotype with a few counts. This chain joins TRBV5-6 and TRBJ2-7, with TRBD2 matching 9 bases. CDR3 length equals 15 residues. The V and J ends lost 2 bases and 2 bases, in that order; junction bases with no gene match: 5. Germline lookup yields CDR1 SGHDT and CDR2 YYEEEE. CDR3 amino acids: CASSFGSGGAYEQYF. Written as DNA, the CDR3 is TGTGCCAGCAGCTTCGGTAGCGGGGGAGCCTACGAGCAGTACTTC.

The J gene is TRBJ2-3, the V gene TRBV7-8, with TRBD1 matching over 9 bases. Unmatched junction bases numbered 5, after V lost 7 bases and J lost 6 bases. Looked up from germline, CDR1 is SGHVS and CDR2 is FQNEAQ. This CDR3 comprises 13 residues. Here the CDR3 reads CASIHRGLDTQYF. In DNA, the CDR3 is TGTGCCAGCATTCACAGGGGGCTGGATACGCAGTATTTT.

The table lists this clonotype with many counts. The V and J genes are TRBV11-2 and TRBJ2-7; 11 nucleotides line up with TRBD1. CDR1 and CDR2 from the germline V gene are SGHAT and FQNNGV. With V trimmed by 7 bases and J by 4 bases, 12 bases remained unmatched. The CDR3 runs 16 residues. The CDR3 sequence is CASIASGQGVPYEQYF. Here the CDR3 DNA reads TGTGCCAGCATCGCCTCGGGACAGGGGGTCCCATACGAGCAGTACTTC. The whole variable domain, remainder taken from reference TRBV11-2 and TRBJ2-7, is EAGVAQSPRYKIIEKRQSVAFWCNPISGHATLYWYQQILGQGPKLLIQFQNNGVVDDSQLPKDRFSAERLKGVDSTLKIQPAKLEDSAVYLCASIASGQGVPYEQYFGPGTRLTVT.

V is TRBV7-7 and J is TRBJ2-2; D is ambiguous. Germline V gene lookup returns CDR1 SSHAT and CDR2 FNYEAQ (reference sequence). Trimming shortened V by 1 base and J by 5 bases, and 20 bases separated the two germline ends. The length of the CDR3 is 18 residues. The CDR3 region has the DNA TGTGCCAGCAGCTTAGATGAGACCCTAGGGTTTGGGACCGGGGAGCTGTTTTTT. It specifies CASSLDETLGFGTGELFF.

This clonotype was observed a handful of times. V and J are TRBV7-9 and TRBJ1-5; no clear D gene. Trimming cost V 8 bases and J 1 base, with 9 bases left between them. The CDR3 runs to 13 residues. Germline V gene sequence: CDR1 SEHNR, CDR2 FQNEAQ (reference sequence). Written as DNA, the CDR3 is TGTGCCAGCGTCGGGGTCAGCAATCAGCCCCAGCATTTT. It is translated as CASVGVSNQPQHF.

CDR3 sequence reads: CASSDSGQGNHEQYF. The CDR3, as DNA: TGCGCCAGCAGTGACTCCGGGCAGGGAAACCACGAGCAGTACTTC. This chain uses TRBV10-2 with TRBJ2-7; D may be TRBD1 (5 bases). The CDR3 runs 15 residues. The V end was cut by 3 bases, the J end by 5 bases, with 17 bases between. CDR1 is WSHSY and CDR2 is SAAADI in the germline V gene.

V and J are TRBV12-3 or TRBV12-4 and TRBJ1-6; 7 positions match TRBD1. The CDR3 loop spans 14 amino acids. The V and J ends lost 5 bases and 8 bases, in that order; junction bases with no gene match: 6. CDR3 in amino acids: CASSLQGVYSPLHF. The CDR3 region has the DNA TGTGCCAGCAGTCTCCAGGGGGTATATTCACCCCTCCACTTT.

The sample holds many counts of this clonotype. The rearrangement uses TRBV29-1 and TRBJ1-5; 8 bases align to TRBD1. CDR3 length: 16 amino acids. With 5 bases clipped from V and 2 bases from J, the junction kept 11 bases outside the gene matches. Looked up from germline, CDR1 is SQVTM and CDR2 is ANQGSEA. CDR3 protein: CSVIDRGRLGNQPQHF. In DNA form, the CDR3 reads TGCAGCGTTATAGACAGGGGACGGTTGGGCAATCAGCCCCAGCATTTT.

The CDR3 loop reads CATSRVPGFGNQPQHF. The CDR3 DNA reads as TGTGCCACCAGCAGAGTCCCGGGGTTTGGCAATCAGCCCCAGCATTTT. The chain combines TRBV15 with TRBJ1-5, with D unresolved. This CDR3 contains 16 residues. CDR1 is LNHNV, CDR2 YYDKDF, per germline (reference sequence). Deletions cut 1 base from V and 2 bases from J, with 12 bases between.

V usage is TRBV10-3 and J usage is TRBJ1-2, with D maybe TRBD1 (5 bases). CDR1 is ENHRY, CDR2 SYGVKD, per germline. V was shortened by 7 bases and J by 9 bases, with 9 bases between the two germline ends. The CDR3 has 10 amino acids. The CDR3 bases are TGTGCCATCACCAGGGACCGCTACACCTTC. Translation: CAITRDRYTF.

This clonotype has a count of ten or more. The chain carries TRBV7-9 and TRBJ2-7, with a weak D call TRBD1 (5 bases). Germline V CDR1 and CDR2: SEHNR, FQNEAQ (reference sequence). CDR3 length: 13 amino acids. V dropped 5 bases and J dropped 2 bases, with 10 bases sitting between them. CDR3 in amino acids: CASSLDSPYEQYF. The DNA for the CDR3 is TGTGCCAGCAGCCTTGACAGTCCCTACGAGCAGTACTTC.

V usage is TRBV5-1 and J usage is TRBJ1-6, with D possibly being TRBD1 (6 bases). V was cut by 1 base and J by 10 bases, with 15 bases left in between. The CDR3 has 15 amino acids. In germline, CDR1 is SGHRS, CDR2 YFSETQ. The CDR3 reads CASSLSGGAISPLHF. The CDR3, as DNA: TGCGCCAGCAGCTTGTCGGGGGGGGCAATATCACCCCTCCACTTT. Looking up the rest from reference TRBV5-1 and TRBJ1-6 gives the full variable domain: KAGVTQTPRYLIKTRGQQVTLSCSPISGHRSVSWYQQTPGQGLQFLFEYFSETQRNKGNFPGRFSGRQFSNSRSEMNVSTLELGDSALYLCASSLSGGAISPLHFGNGTRLTVT.

This clonotype was found a few times. This chain connects TRBV3-1 to TRBJ2-7; tentatively, D is TRBD1 (6 bases). This CDR3 has 16 amino acids. The germline gives CDR1 LGHDT, CDR2 YNNKEL (reference sequence). The ends were cut back, 1 base at V and 3 bases at J, with 16 bases in the middle. CDR3 DNA: TGTGCCAGCAGCCAAGTCGGTGACAGGATGATCTACGAGCAGTACTTC. Translating gives CASSQVGDRMIYEQYF.

This clonotype was counted a few times. J is TRBJ1-1 and V is TRBV2; 8 nucleotides match TRBD1. The CDR3 runs to 15 residues. With 3 bases clipped from V and 1 base from J, the junction kept 4 bases outside the gene matches. From germline, CDR1 is SNHLY and CDR2 FYNNEI. The CDR3 region is CASSDGQGKNTEAFF. The CDR3 DNA follows: TGTGCCAGCAGTGACGGACAGGGCAAGAACACTGAAGCTTTCTTT.

The chain links TRBV29-1 to TRBJ2-7, with 9 nucleotides matching TRBD1. The CDR3 loop spans 15 amino acids. The V segment lost 4 bases and the J segment 3 bases; nucleotides outside the gene matches: 10. The germline gives CDR1 SQVTM, CDR2 ANQGSEA. The CDR3 region has the DNA TGCAGCGTTGGAGGGGGACAGGGTAGTTTCTACGAGCAGTACTTC. Residues: CSVGGGQGSFYEQYF.

This chain uses TRBV4-1 with TRBJ2-7; 9 nucleotides match TRBD1. The J segment lost 0 bases and the V segment lost 4 bases, leaving 16 bases of the junction unmatched. The germline CDR1 and CDR2 sequences are MGHRA and YSYEKL. The CDR3 spans 19 residues. In DNA, the CDR3 is TGCGCCAGCAGCCCCCGGGGTGGGGACAGGGCGGGTAGCTCCTACGAGCAGTACTTC. Translation gives CASSPRGGDRAGSSYEQYF.

Remarks on this clonotype: At one boundary the junction diverges from the germline segment, which might be a read error. The chain combines TRBV2 with TRBJ1-1; D remains unclear. The CDR3 extends over 13 amino acids. Germline V CDR1 and CDR2: SNHLY, FYNNEI. The CDR3 here is CGSSYNRQAEAFF. The CDR3 nucleotides read TGTGGCAGCAGCTATAACAGACAAGCTGAAGCTTTCTTT.

This clonotype was picked up many times. The chain employs TRBV5-6 and TRBJ1-5; D may be TRBD1 (5 bases). The CDR3 has 15 residues. V lost 0 bases and J 6 bases, leaving 13 bases between the germline ends. CDR1 and CDR2 (germline): SGHDT, YYEEEE. In DNA form, the CDR3 reads TGTGCCAGCAGCTTGGCGGGGCAGGGCCGTCAGCCCCAGCATTTT. It codes for CASSLAGQGRQPQHF.

In this sample, this clonotype turned up many times. The V and J genes are TRBV3-1 and TRBJ1-6; D is undetermined. Germline V gene data show CDR1 as LGHDT and CDR2 as YNNKEL (reference sequence). Trimming pared 1 base from V and 10 bases from J, leaving 11 bases between. The CDR3 extends over 14 amino acids. CDR3 sequence reads: CASSQAVSRSPLHF. The CDR3 DNA is TGTGCCAGCAGCCAAGCGGTTTCAAGGTCACCCCTCCACTTT.

In its sample, this clonotype was seen many times. The chain has TRBV7-6 and TRBJ2-5; D is ambiguous. CDR3 size: 14 residues. CDR1 and CDR2 from the germline V gene are SGHVS and FNYEAQ. Trimming pared 1 base from V and 10 bases from J, leaving 16 bases between. CDR3 region: CASSLGDGVGSQYF. The CDR3 nucleotides are TGTGCCAGCAGCTTAGGTGACGGTGTGGGAAGCCAGTACTTC.

This clonotype has a count of ten or more. The chain joins TRBV7-8 to TRBJ2-5; TRBD2 is a possible D gene (6 bases). Germline V gene sequence: CDR1 SGHVS, CDR2 FQNEAQ. Trimming stripped 2 bases from V and 5 bases from J, with 15 bases between. CDR3 length: 15 residues. The CDR3 sequence is CASSLYGRMDETQYF. The CDR3, as DNA: TGTGCCAGCAGCTTATACGGGAGAATGGACGAGACCCAGTACTTC.

On this clonotype: The junction departs from germline at one end; a sequencing error may be responsible. The rearrangement links TRBV7-9 to TRBJ1-4, with D perhaps matching TRBD1 (5 bases). This CDR3 comprises 16 residues. The germline V gene encodes CDR1 SEHNR and CDR2 FQNEAQ (reference sequence). The CDR3 DNA is TGCGCCAGCAGCCAAGTTTCACCCAGGGAGGGAGAAAAACTGTTTTTT. Its translation is CASSQVSPREGEKLFF.

This clonotype was seen repeatedly, ten times or more. The chain couples TRBV20-1 to TRBJ2-7; D may be TRBD1 (5 bases). Germline loops: CDR1 DFQATT, CDR2 SNEGSKA (reference sequence). Trimming cost V 6 bases and J 4 bases, with 22 bases left between them. The CDR3 length is 15 residues. The chain's CDR3 is CSAPPAGRDLYEQYF. The CDR3 region has the DNA TGCAGTGCCCCCCCGGCAGGGCGAGATCTATACGAGCAGTACTTC.

The table lists this clonotype with many counts. The CDR3 region has the DNA TGTGCCAGCAGTTTCGGACAGGGGGTGGCCTACGAGCAGTACTTC. It translates to CASSFGQGVAYEQYF. V is TRBV6-5 and J is TRBJ2-7; 10 bases are shared with TRBD1. The V segment lost 4 bases and the J segment 2 bases; nucleotides outside the gene matches: 5. The CDR3 loop spans 15 amino acids. The germline gives CDR1 MNHEY, CDR2 SVGAGI.